This T cell receptor (beta chain) was retrieved from a study of Ad26.COV2.S vaccination and SARS-CoV-2 variants. Study overall: COV1001, an Ad26.COV2.S trial, supplied this vaccine-arm donor. Each vaccinee took Ad26.COV2.S intramuscularly, once or twice 56 days apart.

Stated treatment: approximately 18 received Ad26.COV2.S at low or high dose, single or two shots; 5 received placebo; per-sample allocation not given. Samples were taken on day 63 after the first vaccine or placebo injection. Per germline, CDR1 SGHRS and CDR2 YFSETQ. The V end was cut by 3 bases, the J end by 1 base, with 12 bases between. The CDR3 runs 15 residues. Repertoires were generated with immunoSEQ multiplex PCR, while TCRdb's copy carries only in-frame clones and drops some. The table has hundreds of thousands of clones, 80% to 90% seen once. J is TRBJ2-3 and V is TRBV5-1; D is unclear. The receptor was derived from a person between 18 and 65 years old who received the Ad26.COV2.S COVID-19 vaccine or a placebo. Here the sequenced sample was peripheral blood, taken in a trial of Ad26.COV2.S vaccine versus placebo. The CDR3 DNA is TGCGCCAGCAGCTCAAGCGTCTTGGGCACAGATACGCAGTATTTT. It codes for CASSSSVLGTDTQYF.